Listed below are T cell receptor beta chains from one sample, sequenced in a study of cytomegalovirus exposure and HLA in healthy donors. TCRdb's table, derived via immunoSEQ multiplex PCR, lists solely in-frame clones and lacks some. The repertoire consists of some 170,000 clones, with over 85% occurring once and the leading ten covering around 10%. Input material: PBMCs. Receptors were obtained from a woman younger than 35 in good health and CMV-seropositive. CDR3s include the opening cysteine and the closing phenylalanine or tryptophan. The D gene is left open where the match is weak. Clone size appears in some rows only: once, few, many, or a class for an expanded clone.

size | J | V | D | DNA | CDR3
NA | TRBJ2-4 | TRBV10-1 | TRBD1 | TGCGCCAGGACAGGGCGTATCATTCAGTACTTC | CARTGRIIQYF
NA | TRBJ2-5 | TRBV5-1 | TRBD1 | TGCGCCAGCAGCTTGGGGGACAGACAAGAGACCCAGTACTTC | CASSLGDRQETQYF
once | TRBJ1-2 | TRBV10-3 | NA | TGTGCCATCAGTGAGTCTGGAGGGGTCTATGGCTACACCTTC | CAISESGGVYGYTF
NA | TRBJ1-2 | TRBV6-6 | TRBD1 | TGTGCCAGCACACCGGGGACAGCCAACTATGGCTACACCTTC | CASTPGTANYGYTF
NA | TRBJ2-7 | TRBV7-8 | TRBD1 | TGTGCCAGCAGCTTAGAACCGGGACAGGCGACCTACGAGCAGTACTTC | CASSLEPGQATYEQYF
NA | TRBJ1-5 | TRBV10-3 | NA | TGTGCCATCAGTGATTCCGGCGGTAGTCAGCCCCAGCATTTT | CAISDSGGSQPQHF
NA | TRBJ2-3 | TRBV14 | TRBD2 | TGTGCCAGCAGCCATCTAGCGGGAAGCCCAGATACGCAGTATTTT | CASSHLAGSPDTQYF
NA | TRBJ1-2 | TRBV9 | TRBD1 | TGTGCCAGCAGCGAAACAGGGGGCAGCTATGGCTACACCTTC | CASSETGGSYGYTF
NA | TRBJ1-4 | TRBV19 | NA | TGTGCCAGTAGTCCAGGTGGGGCAGGGACTAATGAAAAACTGTTTTTT | CASSPGGAGTNEKLFF
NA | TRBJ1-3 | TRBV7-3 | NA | TGTGCCAGCAGCTTGACAGGCGCGAGCTCTGGAAACACCATATATTTT | CASSLTGASSGNTIYF
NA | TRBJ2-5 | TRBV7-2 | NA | TGTGCCAGCATCCAGGGGGGTACGGAGACCCAGTACTTC | CASIQGGTETQYF
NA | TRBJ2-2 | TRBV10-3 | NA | TGTGCCATCAGTCCTCTATTAGCGGACACCGGGGAGCTGTTTTTT | CAISPLLADTGELFF
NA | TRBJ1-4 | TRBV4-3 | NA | TGCGCCAGCAGCCAAGATCGGGATGAAAAACTGTTTTTT | CASSQDRDEKLFF
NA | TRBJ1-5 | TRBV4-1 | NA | TGCGCCAGCAGCCCTCCCGTCCGGGGATATCGCAATCAGCCCCAGCATTTT | CASSPPVRGYRNQPQHF
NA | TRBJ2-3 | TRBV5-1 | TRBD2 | TGCGCCAGCAGCTTGGGGCGGGAGGTAGATACGCAGTATTTT | CASSLGREVDTQYF
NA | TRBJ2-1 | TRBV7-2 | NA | TGTGCCAGCAGCTTAGAGGCAGGGGTTATATACAATGAGCAGTTCTTC | CASSLEAGVIYNEQFF
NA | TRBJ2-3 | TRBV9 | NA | TGTGCCAGCAGCGTAGCTTACCCTGGCATTGATACGCAGTATTTT | CASSVAYPGIDTQYF
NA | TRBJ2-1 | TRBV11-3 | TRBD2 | TGTGCCAGCGGGGGGACTAGCGTGGACGAGCAGTTCTTC | CASGGTSVDEQFF
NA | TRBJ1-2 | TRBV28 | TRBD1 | TGTGCCACCAGTTTATCAGGGGGCGATGGCTACACCTTC | CATSLSGGDGYTF
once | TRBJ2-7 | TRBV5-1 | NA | TGCGCCAGCAGCTTGGATGGGAGCTCCTACGAGCAGTACTTC | CASSLDGSSYEQYF
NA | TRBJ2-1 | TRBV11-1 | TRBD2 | TGTGCCAGCAGCAGACCGGGACTAGCATACTACTCCTACAATGAGCAGTTCTTC | CASSRPGLAYYSYNEQFF
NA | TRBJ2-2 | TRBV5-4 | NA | TGTGCCAGCAGCTTGTCCGGACTACCCTACACCGGGGAGCTGTTTTTT | CASSLSGLPYTGELFF
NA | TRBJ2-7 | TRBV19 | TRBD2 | TGTGCCAGTTCTAGCGGGATCGGGGGCGAGCAGTACTTC | CASSSGIGGEQYF
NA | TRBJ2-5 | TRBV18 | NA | TGTGCCAGCTCACCCGGGAACAAAGAGACCCAGTACTTC | CASSPGNKETQYF
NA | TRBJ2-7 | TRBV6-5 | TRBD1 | TGTGCCCGCCCCGAGACAGGGGGTGGCGAGCAGTACTTC | CARPETGGGEQYF
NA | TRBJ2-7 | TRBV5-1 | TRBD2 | TGCGCCAGCAGCCTACTTGGGCTCTCCGGGAGGCCCTACGAGCAGTACTTC | CASSLLGLSGRPYEQYF
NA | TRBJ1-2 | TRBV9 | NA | TGTGCCAGCAGCGTTGGGGAGTGGTATGGCTACACCTTC | CASSVGEWYGYTF
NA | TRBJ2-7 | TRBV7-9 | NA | TGTGCCAGCACCACAACAAGTACCTACGAGCAGTACTTC | CASTTTSTYEQYF
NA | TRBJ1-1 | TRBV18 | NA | TGTGCCAGCTCACCACAGGAGCCGAACACTGAAGCTTTCTTT | CASSPQEPNTEAFF
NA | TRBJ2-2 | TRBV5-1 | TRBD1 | TGCGCCAGCACCGGGACAGGGGCTTTACGAGGGCTGTTTTTT | CASTGTGALRGLFF
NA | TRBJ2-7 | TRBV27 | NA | TGTGCCAGCAGTTTAATAGGAGTTACCTACGAGCAGTACTTC | CASSLIGVTYEQYF
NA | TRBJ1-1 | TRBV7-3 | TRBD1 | TGTGCCAGCAGTCCAGGGGGCTCGAACACTGAAGCTTTCTTT | CASSPGGSNTEAFF
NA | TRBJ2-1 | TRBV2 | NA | TGTGCCAGCAGTGACTTTAACTACAATGAGCAGTTCTTC | CASSDFNYNEQFF